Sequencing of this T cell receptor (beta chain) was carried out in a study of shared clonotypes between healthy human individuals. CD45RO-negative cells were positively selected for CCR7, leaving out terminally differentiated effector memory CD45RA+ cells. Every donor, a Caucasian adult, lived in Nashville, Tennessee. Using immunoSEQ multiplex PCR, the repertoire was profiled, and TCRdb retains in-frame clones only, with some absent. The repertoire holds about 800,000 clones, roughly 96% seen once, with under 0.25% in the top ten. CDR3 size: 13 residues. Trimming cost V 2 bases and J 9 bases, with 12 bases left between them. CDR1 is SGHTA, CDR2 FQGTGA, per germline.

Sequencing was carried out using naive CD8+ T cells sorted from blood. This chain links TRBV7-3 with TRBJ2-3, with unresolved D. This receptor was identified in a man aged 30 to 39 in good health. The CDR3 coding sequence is TGTGCCAGCAGCTTATTGGGTTCAGGAACGCAGTATTTT. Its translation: CASSLLGSGTQYF.